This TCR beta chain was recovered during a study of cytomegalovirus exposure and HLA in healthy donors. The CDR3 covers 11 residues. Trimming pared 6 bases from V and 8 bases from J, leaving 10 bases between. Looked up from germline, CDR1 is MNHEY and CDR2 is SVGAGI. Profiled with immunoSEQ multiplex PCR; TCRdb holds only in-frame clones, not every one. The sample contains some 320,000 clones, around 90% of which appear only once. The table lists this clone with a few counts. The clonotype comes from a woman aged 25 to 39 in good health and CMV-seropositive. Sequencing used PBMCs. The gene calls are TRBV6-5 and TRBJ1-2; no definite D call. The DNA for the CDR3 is TGTGCCAGCAGGCTCGGTCGCGGCTACACCTTC. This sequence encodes CASRLGRGYTF.